The 10 T cell receptor beta chains reported below all come from one sample, sequenced in a study of T cells in women clearing cervical HPV infection. The data were produced by immunoSEQ multiplex PCR, yet TCRdb's version contains in-frame clones alone and is incomplete. The sample table sets out tens of thousands of clones. The specimen sequenced was blood buffy coat. These receptors originate from a woman between 18 and 70 years old with a cervical HPV16 infection that either progressed to CIN3+ or cleared (not recorded which).

To note about this clone: The read terminates 3 residues before the CDR3 end, so the remaining end is supplied by the germline J gene. The chain carries TRBV19 and TRBJ2-3; D is perhaps TRBD1 (5 bases). The germline V gene has CDR1 LNHDA and CDR2 SQIVND (reference sequence). The CDR3 covers 14 residues. The CDR3 bases that were read are TGTGCCAGTAGTCTCAGGGAAAGCAATCAGCCG. Amino acid sequence: CASSLRESNQP. The whole CDR3 protein is CASSLRESNQPQYF.

Comment on this clone: The read is 3 residues too short to cover the CDR3 end, so that end is filled in from the germline J gene. This chain links TRBV2 with TRBJ1-4, with a weak D call TRBD1 (5 bases). V was clipped by 8 bases and J by 5 bases, with 18 bases between them. The CDR3 sequence is 15 residues long. Germline V CDR1 and CDR2: SNHLY, FYNNEI. The CDR3 here is CASGGLSGANEKLFF. The DNA read from the CDR3 is TGTGCCAGCGGGGGACTGTCCGGAGCGAATGAAAAA.

Turning to this clone: The read falls 3 residues short of the CDR3 end, and the missing part is taken from the germline J gene. V and J are TRBV14 and TRBJ2-1, with D hard to call. CDR3 size: 17 residues. Germline loops: CDR1 SGHDN, CDR2 FVKESK. V dropped 0 bases and J dropped 0 bases, with 12 bases sitting between them. The DNA read from the CDR3 is TGTGCCAGCAGCCAAGAGCCCCACAGAAGCTCCTACAATGAG. Translated, it gives CASSQEPHRSSYNE. The CDR3 reads in full as CASSQEPHRSSYNEQFF.

Points on this clone: The read finishes 3 residues shy of the CDR3 end, and the germline J gene is used to complete it. V gene TRBV24-1 combines with J gene TRBJ2-2; possible D gene TRBD1, 6 bases. CDR3 length: 15 amino acids. The germline V and J ends were trimmed by 4 bases and 3 bases, with 11 bases remaining between them. Germline values: CDR1 KGHDR, CDR2 SFDVKD. This chain's CDR3 is CATSDHWTDTGELFF. The CDR3 bases that were read are TGTGCCACCAGTGACCACTGGACAGACACCGGGGAG.

CDR3 DNA (partial): TGCAGTGCCGCCCAATTAGCGGGAGAGTCAGATACG. This sequence encodes CSAAQLAGESDT. The full CDR3 protein is CSAAQLAGESDTQYF. The chain is built from TRBV20-1 and TRBJ2-3; TRBD2 matches at 9 bases. The CDR3 goes on 3 residues after the read ends, and that part is filled in from the germline J gene. There are 15 residues in the CDR3. V lost 6 bases to trimming and J lost 4 bases; unmatched junction nucleotides: 11. Germline V lookup: CDR1 DFQATT, CDR2 SNEGSKA (reference sequence).

In the case of this clone: The CDR3 extends 3 residues past the end of the read, so its final part is completed from the germline J gene. The chain carries TRBV19 and TRBJ1-1; tentative D call: TRBD1 (5 bases). Germline values: CDR1 LNHDA, CDR2 SQIVND (reference sequence). The CDR3 runs 15 residues. V was pared by 4 bases and J by 0 bases, with 12 bases between. The CDR3 sequence is CASSRGRNMNTEAFF. The CDR3 bases that were read are TGTGCCAGTAGTAGGGGCCGAAACATGAACACTGAA.

To note about this clone: The CDR3 end lies 3 residues beyond the end of the read and is filled in from the germline J gene. V is TRBV19 and J is TRBJ2-1; maybe TRBD2 (6 bases). Germline values: CDR1 LNHDA, CDR2 SQIVND (reference sequence). V was clipped by 7 bases and J by 4 bases, with 14 bases between them. The CDR3 length is 14 residues. The CDR3 bases that were read are TGTGCCAGTATTCGCGGGCGGGGTTACAATGAG. Residues: CASIRGRGYNE. The CDR3 in its entirety is CASIRGRGYNEQFF.

As for this clone: The observed sequence ends 3 residues before the CDR3 terminus, with the missing tail filled in from the germline J gene. The rearrangement links TRBV10-2 to TRBJ1-4; maybe TRBD1 (6 bases). Germline V gene sequence: CDR1 WSHSY, CDR2 SAAADI. Trimming removed 4 bases at V and 0 bases at J, with 18 bases between. The CDR3 has 18 amino acids. CDR3 sequence reads: CASSVTSGVFATNEKLFF. Incomplete CDR3 DNA: TGCGCCAGCAGTGTCACGTCAGGGGTATTCGCAACTAATGAAAAA.

The CDR3 is CASSFVPLGYTF. CDR3 DNA (partial): TGTGCCAGCAGCTTCGTCCCTCTCGGC. This chain connects TRBV7-2 to TRBJ1-2; D not resolved. The CDR3 is cut off 3 residues early in the read; its end comes from the germline J gene. CDR1 and CDR2 (germline): SGHTA, FQGNSA. The CDR3 has 12 residues.

With respect to this clone: The CDR3 is cut off 3 residues early in the read; its end comes from the germline J gene. The rearrangement links TRBV10-1 to TRBJ2-7, with 9 positions matching TRBD2. Germline lookup yields CDR1 WNHNN and CDR2 SYGVQD (reference sequence). CDR3 length equals 15 residues. The junction had 5 bases not matched to a gene; V was cut back by 4 bases and J by 1 base. CDR3 region: CASSVAGANSYEQYF. The CDR3 DNA, read in part, is TGCGCCAGCAGTGTAGCGGGAGCGAATTCCTACGAG.